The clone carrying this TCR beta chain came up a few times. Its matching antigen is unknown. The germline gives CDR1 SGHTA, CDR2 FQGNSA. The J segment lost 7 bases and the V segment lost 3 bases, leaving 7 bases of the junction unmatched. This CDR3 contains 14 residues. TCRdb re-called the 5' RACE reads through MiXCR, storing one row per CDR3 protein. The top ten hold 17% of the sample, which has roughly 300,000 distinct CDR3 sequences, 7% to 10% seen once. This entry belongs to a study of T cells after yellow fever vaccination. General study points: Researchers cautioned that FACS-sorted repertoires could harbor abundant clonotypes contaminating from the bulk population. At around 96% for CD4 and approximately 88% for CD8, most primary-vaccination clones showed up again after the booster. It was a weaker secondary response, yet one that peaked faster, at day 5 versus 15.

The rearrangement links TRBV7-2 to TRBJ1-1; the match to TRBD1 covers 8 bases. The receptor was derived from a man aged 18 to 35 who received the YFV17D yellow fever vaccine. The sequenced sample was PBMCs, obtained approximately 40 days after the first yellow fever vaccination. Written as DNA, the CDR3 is TGTGCCAGCAGCTTTGCTCGGGGGACAGGTGAAGCTTTCTTT. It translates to CASSFARGTGEAFF.